The clone carrying this T cell receptor beta chain has at least ten counts. Its antigen is currently unknown. These data originate in a study of blood T cells in healthy people across ages. Overall study: About one barcoded TCR beta cDNA was captured per two T cells. Study conclusions and caveats: It was the long-lived donors that had more naive CD4+ cells and higher diversity than aged donors.

The use of a sample-barcoded 5' primer and a J-beta primer mix characterized a second PCR of roughly 6 to 11 cycles. Template switching added a 12-random-nucleotide identifier to every cDNA molecule. From the 5' RACE reads, TCRdb called clonotypes with MiXCR, one entry per CDR3 protein. The sample yields 600,000 to 800,000 distinct CDR3 sequences, 40% to 65% seen once. With V trimmed by 1 base and J by 2 bases, 7 bases remained unmatched. The germline CDR1 and CDR2 sequences are SGHVS and FNYEAQ. The CDR3 sequence is 17 residues long. The source of this sequence is a woman at least 80 years old in good health. Sequenced: blood. The chain is built from TRBV7-6 and TRBJ2-3, with TRBD2 matching over 9 bases. Written as DNA, the CDR3 is TGTGCCAGCAGCTTAGGCGCTAGCGGGAAAACCACAGATACGCAGTATTTT. It is translated as CASSLGASGKTTDTQYF.